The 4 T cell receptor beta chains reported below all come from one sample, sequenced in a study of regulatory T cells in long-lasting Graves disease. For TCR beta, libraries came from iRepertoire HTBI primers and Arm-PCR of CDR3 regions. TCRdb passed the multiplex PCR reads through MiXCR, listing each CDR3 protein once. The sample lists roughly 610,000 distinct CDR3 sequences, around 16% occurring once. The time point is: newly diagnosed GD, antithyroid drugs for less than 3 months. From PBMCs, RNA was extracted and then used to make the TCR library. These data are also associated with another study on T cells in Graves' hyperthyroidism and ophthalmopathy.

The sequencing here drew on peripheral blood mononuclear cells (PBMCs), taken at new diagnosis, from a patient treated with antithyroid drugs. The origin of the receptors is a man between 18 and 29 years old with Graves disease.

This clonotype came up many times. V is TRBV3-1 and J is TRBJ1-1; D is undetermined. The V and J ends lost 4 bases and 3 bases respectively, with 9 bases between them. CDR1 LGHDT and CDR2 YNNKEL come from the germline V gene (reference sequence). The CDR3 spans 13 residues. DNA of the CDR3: TGTGCCAGCAGCCGCGGCGGTTACACTGAAGCTTTCTTT. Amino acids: CASSRGGYTEAFF.

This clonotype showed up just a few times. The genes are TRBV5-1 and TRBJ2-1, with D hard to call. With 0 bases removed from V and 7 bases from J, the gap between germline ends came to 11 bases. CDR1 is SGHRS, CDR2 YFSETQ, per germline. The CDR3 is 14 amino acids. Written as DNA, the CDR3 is TGCGCCAGCAGCTTGGGGACCCCTGGGAATGAGCAGTTCTTC. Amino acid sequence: CASSLGTPGNEQFF.

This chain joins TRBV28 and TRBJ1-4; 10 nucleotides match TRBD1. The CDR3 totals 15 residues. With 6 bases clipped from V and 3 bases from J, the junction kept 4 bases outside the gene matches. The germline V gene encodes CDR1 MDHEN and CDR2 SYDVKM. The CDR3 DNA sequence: TGTGCCAGCAGCCTCGGACAGGGGGCTAATGAAAAACTGTTTTTT. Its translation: CASSLGQGANEKLFF.

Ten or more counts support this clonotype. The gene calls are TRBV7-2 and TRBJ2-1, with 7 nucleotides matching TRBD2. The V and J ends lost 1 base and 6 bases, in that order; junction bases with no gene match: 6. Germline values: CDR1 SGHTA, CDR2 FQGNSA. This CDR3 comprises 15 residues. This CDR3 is CASSLVSGGSNEQFF. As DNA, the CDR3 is TGTGCCAGCAGCTTAGTTTCGGGAGGCTCCAATGAGCAGTTCTTC.